The 14 T cell receptor beta chains below were found in one sample sequenced in a study of blood T cell repertoires in COVID-19 (dated by TCRdb to the early 2020s). Receptor amplification or capture employed the immunoSEQ multiplex PCR assay. TCRdb's version of the immuneACCESS table is confined to in-frame rearrangements and falls short of the full clone set. An unresolved V gene accounts for under half of the shortfall where checked; the remainder is of unknown origin. The sample contains tens of thousands of clones, roughly four fifths of them found a single time. The ten largest clones capture approximately 1.2% of the sample. The sequenced sample consisted of peripheral blood. The origin of the receptors is a woman older than 75 with acute or convalescent COVID-19.

The V and J genes are TRBV7-2 and TRBJ2-2; TRBD2 might be the D (5 bases). V lost 3 bases and J 3 bases, leaving 8 bases between the germline ends. There are 14 residues in the CDR3. Germline CDR1 SGHTA, CDR2 FQGNSA. As DNA, the CDR3 is TGTGCCAGCAGCTTTACGGGGTACACCGGGGAGCTGTTTTTT. Amino acids: CASSFTGYTGELFF.

This chain uses TRBV6-4 with TRBJ2-3; perhaps TRBD1 as D (5 bases). V was clipped by 2 bases and J by 5 bases, with 14 bases between them. Germline V gene data show CDR1 as MRHNA and CDR2 as SNTAGT. The CDR3 extends over 15 amino acids. CDR3: CASSDAEYRRDTQYF. The CDR3 DNA reads TGTGCCAGCAGTGACGCCGAGTACAGGAGAGATACGCAGTATTTT.

This clone was observed once. The rearrangement uses TRBV27 and TRBJ1-5, with 7 bases identical to TRBD1. Germline V gene data show CDR1 as MNHEY and CDR2 as SMNVEV (reference sequence). The CDR3 spans 16 residues. With 0 bases clipped from V and 5 bases from J, the junction kept 7 bases outside the gene matches. The CDR3 nucleotides read TGTGCCAGCAGTTTATCGCGACAGGGCCCTCATCAGCCCCAGCATTTT. It is translated as CASSLSRQGPHQPQHF.

The V gene is TRBV29-1, the J gene TRBJ2-5; 12 bases agree with TRBD2. V was pared by 7 bases and J by 4 bases, with 4 bases of the junction left unmatched. Germline lookup yields CDR1 SQVTM and CDR2 ANQGSEA. CDR3 length: 13 amino acids. For the CDR3, the DNA is TGCAGCGACCAGACTAGCGGGGGAGAGACCCAGTACTTC. Translating gives CSDQTSGGETQYF.

In this sample, this clone turned up once. V and J are TRBV2 and TRBJ1-5; 7 nucleotides agree with TRBD1. Per the germline V gene, CDR1 is SNHLY and CDR2 is FYNNEI. This CDR3 contains 14 residues. The J segment lost 7 bases and the V segment lost 3 bases, leaving 6 bases of the junction unmatched. The CDR3 is CASSDRGVGQPQHF. Here the CDR3 DNA reads TGTGCCAGCAGTGACAGGGGGGTCGGGCAGCCCCAGCATTTT.

The chain employs TRBV5-1 and TRBJ2-7; D may be TRBD2 (5 bases). V lost 4 bases and J 2 bases, leaving 16 bases between the germline ends. The germline V gene has CDR1 SGHRS and CDR2 YFSETQ. This CDR3 is 15 amino acids long. The CDR3 DNA sequence: TGCGCCAGCAGCCCCGGAGGCGGGCCAACCTACGAGCAGTACTTC. Translation gives CASSPGGGPTYEQYF. The full variable domain, its missing parts supplied by reference TRBV5-1 and TRBJ2-7, is KAGVTQTPRYLIKTRGQQVTLSCSPISGHRSVSWYQQTPGQGLQFLFEYFSETQRNKGNFPGRFSGRQFSNSRSEMNVSTLELGDSALYLCASSPGGGPTYEQYFGPGTRLTVT.

V gene TRBV19 combines with J gene TRBJ2-3; 8 positions match TRBD1. In germline, CDR1 is LNHDA, CDR2 SQIVND (reference sequence). Trimming cost V 5 bases and J 4 bases; bases outside gene matches: 5. CDR3 length: 14 residues. For the CDR3, the DNA is TGTGCCAGTAGTCGGGACAGGAGGTCAGATACGCAGTATTTT. Its translation: CASSRDRRSDTQYF.

This clone was detected only once. The chain couples TRBV6-2 or TRBV6-3 to TRBJ1-1; D perhaps matches TRBD1 (5 bases). Trimming pared 5 bases from V and 6 bases from J, leaving 19 bases between. CDR1 is MNHEY, CDR2 SVGEGT, per germline. The CDR3 loop spans 15 amino acids. Written as DNA, the CDR3 is TGTGCCAGCAGTAAAGACAGTTTTGTTTACTCTGAAGCTTTCTTT. As protein: CASSKDSFVYSEAFF.

This clone has only one observation. V gene TRBV6-6 combines with J gene TRBJ2-1; D is unresolved. The CDR3 length is 15 residues. Germline V gives CDR1 MNHNY, CDR2 SVGAGI (reference sequence). V dropped 0 bases and J dropped 4 bases, with 10 bases sitting between them. CDR3 DNA: TGTGCCAGCAGTTACTCCGAGCCAGGATACAATGAGCAGTTCTTC. Its translation: CASSYSEPGYNEQFF.

The chain employs TRBV19 and TRBJ1-2, with D perhaps TRBD1 (5 bases). Germline loops: CDR1 LNHDA, CDR2 SQIVND (reference sequence). V lost 7 bases and J 2 bases, leaving 11 bases between the germline ends. The CDR3 runs to 13 residues. The chain's CDR3 is CASTSTANYGYTF. CDR3 DNA sequence: TGTGCCAGTACCTCGACAGCCAACTATGGCTACACCTTC.

This clone appeared once. The rearrangement uses TRBV7-3 and TRBJ1-1; 8 bases align to TRBD1. V lost 4 bases, J lost 5 bases, and 6 bases stayed unmatched. The germline CDR1 and CDR2 sequences are SGHTA and FQGTGA. There are 14 residues in the CDR3. The CDR3 region has the DNA TGTGCCAGCAGCTCTGGACAGGGTCAAACTGAAGCTTTCTTT. Translating gives CASSSGQGQTEAFF.

This clone was recorded a few times. This chain joins TRBV28 and TRBJ2-1; 10 bases are a match to TRBD2. The J segment lost 0 bases and the V segment lost 6 bases, leaving 2 bases of the junction unmatched. The CDR3 length is 15 residues. Germline-derived CDR1 and CDR2 are MDHEN and SYDVKM. For the CDR3, the DNA is TGTGCCAGCAGGTCTAGCGGGAGCTCCTACAATGAGCAGTTCTTC. Encoded protein: CASRSSGSSYNEQFF.

The chain is built from TRBV5-4 and TRBJ2-3; D is uncertain. V was trimmed by 1 base and J by 2 bases, leaving 8 bases between them. In germline, CDR1 is SGHNT, CDR2 YYREEE (reference sequence). The length of the CDR3 is 14 residues. CDR3 DNA: TGTGCCAGCAGCTTGAACCGCGCCACAGATACGCAGTATTTT. Protein product: CASSLNRATDTQYF.

The rearrangement uses TRBV7-8 and TRBJ2-5; the D is unclear. Germline lookup yields CDR1 SGHVS and CDR2 FQNEAQ. The CDR3 has 13 amino acids. Trimming took off 4 bases at V and 1 base at J, with 7 bases between the two ends. CDR3 nucleotide sequence: TGTGCCAGCAGCTCCTTAGTCCAAGAGACCCAGTACTTC. Amino acids: CASSSLVQETQYF.